This TCR beta chain was captured in a study of cytomegalovirus exposure and HLA in healthy donors. V shed 6 bases and J shed 3 bases, with 21 bases lying between them. The CDR3 has 17 amino acids. Germline V gives CDR1 LNHDA, CDR2 SQIVND (reference sequence). This clone has only a few counts. Its antigen is still unknown. Whole-study findings and limits: Several top significant clusters appeared, in a later analysis, to be linked to common viral pathogens. Most TCR sequences were uncommon, yet certain public TCRs appeared in many donors. Later, TCR association rates were found to vary by HLA locus, highest for DRB1 and lowest for HLA-C.

The donors were healthy bone marrow donors. 60 Vbeta and 13 Jbeta primers were used in PCR. The data were produced by immunoSEQ multiplex PCR, yet TCRdb's version contains in-frame clones alone and is incomplete. The repertoire holds approximately 120,000 clones, approximately 71% seen once, with over 2.5% in the top ten. The clonotype comes from a woman in her forties or fifties in good health and CMV-seronegative. Source material: PBMCs. V usage is TRBV19 and J usage is TRBJ2-1; D may be TRBD2 (5 bases). CDR3 sequence reads: CASSNRRGPVGYNEQFF. The DNA of the CDR3 is TGTGCCAGTAGCAACAGACGAGGGCCTGTCGGCTACAATGAGCAGTTCTTC.